This TCR beta chain originates from a study of blood T cell repertoires in COVID-19. Per the original methods: It was from reference gene primer amplification that nucleated cell counts were estimated. Sequencing used immunoSEQ multiplex PCR; TCRdb keeps in-frame clones, though not all of them. That table is the source of V, J and clone size, and D and trimming were worked out from the DNA. This sample has about 180,000 clones, with 70% to 90% found just once. CDR1 is SGHRS and CDR2 is YFSETQ in the germline V gene. Trimming took 4 bases from V and 6 from J, leaving 8 bases between them. The CDR3 has 13 amino acids.

This chain uses TRBV5-1 with TRBJ1-6; D is possibly TRBD1 (5 bases). The sequence derives from a woman in her 30s with active or convalescent COVID-19. Material: peripheral blood. The chain's CDR3 is CASSRGGNSPLHF. In DNA form, the CDR3 reads TGCGCCAGCAGCCGGGGGGGTAATTCACCCCTCCACTTT.